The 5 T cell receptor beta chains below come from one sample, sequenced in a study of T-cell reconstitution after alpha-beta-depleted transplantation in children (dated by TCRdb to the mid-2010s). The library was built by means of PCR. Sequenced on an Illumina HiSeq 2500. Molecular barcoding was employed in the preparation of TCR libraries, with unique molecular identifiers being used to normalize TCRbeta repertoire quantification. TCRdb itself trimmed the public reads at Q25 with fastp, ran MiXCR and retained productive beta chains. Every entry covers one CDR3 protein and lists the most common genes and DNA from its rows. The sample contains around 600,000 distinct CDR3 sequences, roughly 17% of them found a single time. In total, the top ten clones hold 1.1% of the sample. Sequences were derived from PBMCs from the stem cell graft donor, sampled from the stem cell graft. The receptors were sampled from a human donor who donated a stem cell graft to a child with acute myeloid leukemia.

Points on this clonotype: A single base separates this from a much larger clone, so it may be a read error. CDR3 protein: CASSTLRGLNTEASF. The CDR3 DNA is TGTGCCAGCAGTACCCTCAGGGGACTGAACACTGAAGCTTCCTTT. The chain carries TRBV27 and TRBJ1-1, with D maybe TRBD1 (6 bases). The CDR3 contains 15 residues. Germline assignment: CDR1 MNHEY and CDR2 SMNVEV (reference sequence).

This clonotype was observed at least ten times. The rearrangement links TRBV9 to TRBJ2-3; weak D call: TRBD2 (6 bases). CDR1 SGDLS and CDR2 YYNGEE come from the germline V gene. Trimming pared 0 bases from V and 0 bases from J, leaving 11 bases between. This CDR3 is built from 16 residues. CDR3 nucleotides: TGTGCCAGCAGCGTAGGGCGGGGTGTTAGCACAGATACGCAGTATTTT. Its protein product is CASSVGRGVSTDTQYF.

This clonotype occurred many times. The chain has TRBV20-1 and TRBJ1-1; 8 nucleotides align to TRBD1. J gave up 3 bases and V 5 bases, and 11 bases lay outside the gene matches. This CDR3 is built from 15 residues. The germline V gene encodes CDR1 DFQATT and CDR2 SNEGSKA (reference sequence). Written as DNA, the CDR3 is TGCAGTGCTCGCCCCGGGACAGGAACGTACACTGAAGCTTTCTTT. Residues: CSARPGTGTYTEAFF.

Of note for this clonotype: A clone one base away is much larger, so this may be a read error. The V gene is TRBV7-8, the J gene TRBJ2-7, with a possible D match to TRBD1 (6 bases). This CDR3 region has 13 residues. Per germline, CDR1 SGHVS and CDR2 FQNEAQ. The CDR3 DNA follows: TGTGCCAGCAGCTTAGAGACAGGCTACAAGCAGTACGTC. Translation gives CASSLETGYKQYV.

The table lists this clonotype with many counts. CDR3 region: CASSPGVGGLGDNEQFF. CDR3 in DNA: TGTGCCAGCAGCCCCGGAGTCGGAGGGCTAGGGGACAATGAGCAGTTCTTC. The chain couples TRBV7-9 to TRBJ2-1, with a tentative D call TRBD2 (6 bases). The CDR3 length is 17 residues. Germline CDR1 and CDR2: SEHNR and FQNEAQ (reference sequence). V was clipped by 5 bases and J by 5 bases, with 22 bases between them.